These 5 T cell receptor beta chains came from one sample sequenced in a study of T cell repertoires in cytomegalovirus infection. TCRdb analysed the reads with MiXCR anew, one entry per CDR3 protein. The sample records about 310,000 distinct CDR3 sequences, 15% to 20% being singletons. Sequences were obtained from PBMCs. These receptors came from a human donor in good health (CMV status not recorded). Some clones in this sample may be carry-over from other donors' samples.

This chain links TRBV2 with TRBJ1-2; 9 bases align to TRBD1. Germline V gene data show CDR1 as SNHLY and CDR2 as FYNNEI. V gave up 8 bases and J gave up 12 bases; unmatched junction bases: 10. The CDR3 extends over 12 amino acids. CDR3 sequence reads: CASGGQGKVHTF. Written as DNA, the CDR3 is TGTGCCAGCGGGGGACAGGGCAAGGTTCACACCTTC.

This clonotype has at least ten counts. This sequence joins TRBV7-9 and TRBJ1-1, with D tentatively TRBD1 (5 bases). In germline, CDR1 is SEHNR, CDR2 FQNEAQ (reference sequence). V was trimmed by 6 bases and J by 4 bases, leaving 24 bases between them. The CDR3 is 17 amino acids. The CDR3 DNA reads TGTGCCAGCAGTACCACCTCCGGGACTATAATGGGCACTGAAGCTTTCTTT. Encoded protein: CASSTTSGTIMGTEAFF.

This clonotype was counted between two and nine times. The gene calls are TRBV12-3 or TRBV12-4 and TRBJ2-1; TRBD1 might be the D (7 bases). The V gene lost 3 bases and the J gene lost 5 bases, with 8 bases spanning the gap. This CDR3 region has 13 residues. The CDR3 is CASSFRGDNEQFF. The CDR3 nucleotides are TGTGCCAGCAGTTTCAGGGGGGACAATGAGCAGTTCTTC.

V is TRBV20-1 and J is TRBJ2-3, with 10 bases identical to TRBD2. The V segment lost 4 bases and the J segment 0 bases; nucleotides outside the gene matches: 13. This CDR3 is 18 amino acids long. Per the germline V gene, CDR1 is DFQATT and CDR2 is SNEGSKA (reference sequence). The CDR3 is CSANSLAGVFASTDTQYF. The CDR3 region has the DNA TGCAGTGCTAATTCCCTAGCGGGAGTTTTTGCTAGCACAGATACGCAGTATTTT.

The chain employs TRBV27 and TRBJ2-2; D ambiguous. The ends were cut back, 5 bases at V and 13 bases at J, with 14 bases in the middle. The CDR3 length is 12 residues. The germline V gene encodes CDR1 MNHEY and CDR2 SMNVEV (reference sequence). CDR3 sequence (DNA): TGTGCCAGCAGTCCAAGGACCTCCCGGCTGTTTTTT. The encoded protein is CASSPRTSRLFF.